This is a list of T cell receptor beta chains from one sample in a study of beta chain features in type 1 diabetes. Clones were read by immunoSEQ multiplex PCR, and TCRdb kept only the in-frame ones, dropping some. The sample consists of about 900,000 clones, roughly 15% of them appearing once. Specimen: naive CD4+ T cells from blood. These receptors were collected from a woman between 18 and 29 years old in good health. Each CDR3 is given with its conserved first and last residue. A D gene is named only where the DNA matches it firmly. Size values are once, few and many counts, or a class for expanded clones, and some rows have none.

j_gene	v_gene	abundance	d_gene	CDR3nt	CDR3aa
TRBJ2-3	TRBV18	few	TRBD1	TGTGCCAGCTCACGACAGGGGGCTATAGGCGCAGATACGCAGTATTTT	CASSRQGAIGADTQYF
TRBJ1-1	TRBV7-3	NA	NA	TGTGCCAGCAGCTTATCGGCCACCGCTACTGAAGCTTTCTTT	CASSLSATATEAFF
TRBJ2-7	TRBV10-3	NA	NA	TGTGCCATCAGTGCCTCGACAAAGGCGACCTACGAGCAGTACTTC	CAISASTKATYEQYF
TRBJ2-3	TRBV5-1	NA	NA	TGCGCCAGCAGCGTGGACAGAACTAGCACAGATACGCAGTATTTT	CASSVDRTSTDTQYF
TRBJ1-2	TRBV19	few	NA	TGTGCCAGTACCTCTCTGAAGGGTGACGGCTACACCTTC	CASTSLKGDGYTF
TRBJ2-3	TRBV9	few	NA	TGTGCCAGCAGCGTAGATCCTAGCTCACTACGAGACGGCACAGATACGCAGTATTTT	CASSVDPSSLRDGTDTQYF
TRBJ2-5	TRBV7-9	NA	TRBD2	TGTGCCAGCAGCTCCGCCAGCGGGAGCTTGGGCCAAGAGACCCAGTACTTC	CASSSASGSLGQETQYF
TRBJ2-7	TRBV5-4	NA	NA	TGTGCCAGCAGCTATCGACTGGGAAACTCCTACGAGCAGTACTTC	CASSYRLGNSYEQYF
TRBJ2-1	TRBV4-2	NA	NA	TGTGCCAGCAGCTACAGGGCGGATGAGCAGTTCTTC	CASSYRADEQFF
TRBJ2-6	TRBV19	NA	NA	TGTGCCAGTAGTATAGCCCCCAGGGGGAGGTCTGGGGCCAACGTCCTGACTTTC	CASSIAPRGRSGANVLTF
TRBJ2-3	TRBV7-8	few	NA	TGTGCCAGCAGCTTCACCCCCACAGATACGCAGTATTTT	CASSFTPTDTQYF
TRBJ2-5	TRBV7-2	NA	NA	TGTGCCAGCAGCTTACCACTCGGACTGGCCAAAGAGACCCAGTACTTC	CASSLPLGLAKETQYF
TRBJ1-4	TRBV11-2	NA	NA	TGTGCCAGCAGCTTTCAGGTCGCAACTAATGAAAAACTGTTTTTT	CASSFQVATNEKLFF
TRBJ2-6	TRBV18	NA	NA	TGTGCCAGCTCACCACAGGGCTCTGGGGCCAACGTCCTGACTTTC	CASSPQGSGANVLTF
TRBJ2-1	TRBV7-9	NA	TRBD2	TGTGCCAGCAGCTTGGGTGGGAGGGCCCTATATGAGCAGTTCTTC	CASSLGGRALYEQFF
TRBJ2-5	TRBV4-3	few	NA	TGCGCCAGCAGTCAAAGACGGGAAGAGACCCAGTACTTC	CASSQRREETQYF
TRBJ2-3	TRBV5-6	NA	TRBD2	TGTGCCAGCAGCCTCGGACTAGCGAGCACAGATACGCAGTATTTT	CASSLGLASTDTQYF
TRBJ2-3	TRBV4-3	NA	TRBD2	TGCGCCAGCAGCCAAAGGGGGAGCGGGAGGAGCACAGATACGCAGTATTTT	CASSQRGSGRSTDTQYF
TRBJ1-6	TRBV27	NA	TRBD1	TGTGCCAGCAAGCCGACCGGGACAGGCTTTAATTCACCCCTCCACTTT	CASKPTGTGFNSPLHF
TRBJ1-2	TRBV19	few	NA	TGTGCCAGCAAAGTAACCGGGACTAGGGATTACTATGGCTACACCTTC	CASKVTGTRDYYGYTF
TRBJ1-1	TRBV19	NA	NA	TGTGCCAGTCGAAAGGTCGGAACTGAAGCTTTCTTT	CASRKVGTEAFF
TRBJ2-7	TRBV28	NA	NA	TGTGCCAGCAGTAGCCCACAAAGAGGCGAGCAGTACTTC	CASSSPQRGEQYF
TRBJ2-2	TRBV5-4	NA	NA	TGTGCCAGCAGCTTGGCATCAGGGGCCACGAACACCGGGGAGCTGTTTTTT	CASSLASGATNTGELFF
TRBJ2-5	TRBV6-5	few	NA	TGTGCCAGCAGTCACTCCCGGGAGACCCAGTACTTC	CASSHSRETQYF
TRBJ2-1	TRBV7-3	few	TRBD2	TGTGCCAGCAGCTTAGCGGGGGGCGGCAATGAGCAGTTCTTC	CASSLAGGGNEQFF
TRBJ1-2	TRBV11-1	NA	NA	TGTGCCAGCAGCTTGACAGGATCTAACTATGGCTACACCTTC	CASSLTGSNYGYTF
TRBJ1-3	TRBV5-4	few	TRBD1	TGTGCCAGCAGCTCGCAACCGGGACAGGGGTCCCCTGGAAACACCATATATTTT	CASSSQPGQGSPGNTIYF
TRBJ2-7	TRBV14	few	NA	TGTGCCAGCAGCCAACAAATACCGGGCCGGACCGGAGCGACCTACGAGCAGTACTTC	CASSQQIPGRTGATYEQYF
TRBJ2-3	TRBV7-9	NA	TRBD1	TGTGCCACCGGGACAGGGAGCACAGATACGCAGTATTTT	CATGTGSTDTQYF
TRBJ2-7	TRBV9	NA	TRBD2	TGTGCCAGCAGCCTCGGGACTAGCGGGAGAACGTGGGAGCAGTACTTC	CASSLGTSGRTWEQYF
TRBJ2-3	TRBV5-1	NA	TRBD2	TGCGCCAGCAGCCTAGCGGGAGGCATCTTAAATACGCAGTATTTT	CASSLAGGILNTQYF
TRBJ2-7	TRBV28	many	NA	TGTGCCAGCAGTGTGGCCTACGAGCAGTACTTC	CASSVAYEQYF
TRBJ1-5	TRBV6-6	NA	TRBD1	TGTGCCAGCAGTTACTTCGGCGGGGACAGGCAGCCCCAGCATTTT	CASSYFGGDRQPQHF
TRBJ2-7	TRBV21-1	few	NA	TGTGCCAGCAGCAAATTTATTTCGGACGGCAGCTCCTACGAGCAGTACTTC	CASSKFISDGSSYEQYF
TRBJ2-1	TRBV5-1	few	NA	TGCGCCAGCAGCTTGGCCATAGGGGGGACCATCGTCGATGAGCAGTTCTTC	CASSLAIGGTIVDEQFF
TRBJ2-7	TRBV4-3	NA	NA	TGCGCCAGCAGCCAAACGGTCTCCTACGAGCAGTACTTC	CASSQTVSYEQYF
TRBJ2-5	TRBV18	few	NA	TGTGCCAGCTCACAGGGGAATCAAAAGACCCAGTACTTC	CASSQGNQKTQYF
TRBJ2-7	TRBV7-2	NA	TRBD2	TGTGCCAGCAGCATATTAGCGGGAGCGCATTACGAGCAGTACTTC	CASSILAGAHYEQYF
TRBJ2-7	TRBV28	few	TRBD1	TGTGCCAGCAGTCAAGCCGGGACAGCCACCTACGAGCAGTACTTC	CASSQAGTATYEQYF
TRBJ2-4	TRBV12-5	NA	NA	TGTGCTAGTGGTTTGGCCACACGCAAGTCACGGGGGTACTTC	CASGLATRKSRGYF
TRBJ2-3	TRBV7-9	few	TRBD2	TGTGCCAGCAGCATACGACTAGCGGGAGTTCCAGATACGCAGTATTTT	CASSIRLAGVPDTQYF
TRBJ2-1	TRBV7-2	few	NA	TGTGCCAGCAGCTTCGGGGGACGCCCCTATGAGCAGTTCTTC	CASSFGGRPYEQFF
TRBJ2-5	TRBV7-6	NA	TRBD1	TGTGCCAGCAGCTTCGGGACAGGGGAGGACGGGACCCAGTACTTC	CASSFGTGEDGTQYF
TRBJ2-1	TRBV27	few	TRBD2	TGTGCCAGCAGTCCCGGACTAGCGGGGGGTGAGCAGTTCTTC	CASSPGLAGGEQFF
TRBJ2-7	TRBV6-5	few	TRBD1	TGTGCCAGCAGTTACGGGTCAGGGGGTGAACCCTACGAGCAGTACTTC	CASSYGSGGEPYEQYF
TRBJ2-7	TRBV7-2	NA	TRBD2	TGTGCCAGCAGCTCAGCGGGAGGGCTCTCCTACGAGCAGTACTTC	CASSSAGGLSYEQYF